The rows below give T cell receptor beta chains drawn from one sample of a study of human T cells and chemical hapten exposure. TCRdb reprocessed the RACE reads via MiXCR and lists one record per CDR3 protein. This sample has 70,000 to 95,000 distinct CDR3 sequences, with approximately 7% found just once. The sample was whole blood, taken in connection with sensitization to the hapten diphenylcyclopropenone (DPC). The receptors originated from a woman in her thirties with alopecia areata. Some clones in this sample may be carry-over from other donors' samples. The CDR3 runs from the conserved cysteine through the conserved F or W. A D gene is named only where the DNA matches it firmly. Only part of the rows carry a size: once, few, many, or a class if the clone is expanded.

D: TRBD1
size: many
length: 15
J: TRBJ2-3
V: TRBV24-1
CDR3: CATSDRDRGLDTQYF
DNA: TGTGCCACCAGTGACCGGGACAGGGGGTTGGATACGCAGTATTTT

D: TRBD1
size: many
length: 13
J: TRBJ2-7
V: TRBV5-1
CDR3: CASRPGQGSEQYF
DNA: TGCGCCAGCAGACCCGGACAGGGTAGCGAGCAGTACTTC

D: TRBD2
size: many
length: 20
J: TRBJ2-6
V: TRBV2
CDR3: CASIQVPRVAGDPGANVLTF
DNA: TGTGCCAGCATTCAGGTCCCTAGGGTAGCGGGGGACCCTGGGGCCAACGTCCTGACTTTC

D: -
size: many
length: 13
J: TRBJ2-7
V: TRBV12-3/TRBV12-4
CDR3: CASSRVEYGEQYF
DNA: TGTGCCAGCTCCCGGGTTGAGTATGGGGAGCAGTACTTC

D: -
size: many
length: 15
J: TRBJ2-3
V: TRBV5-1
CDR3: CASSLEGPHTDTQYF
DNA: TGCGCCAGCAGCTTGGAAGGACCTCACACAGATACGCAGTATTTT

D: -
size: many
length: 13
J: TRBJ1-6
V: TRBV25-1
CDR3: CASSAPLNSPLHF
DNA: TGTGCCAGCAGCGCTCCACTGAATTCACCCCTCCACTTT

D: TRBD1
size: many
length: 14
J: TRBJ1-2
V: TRBV7-2
CDR3: CASSLGGQVYGYTF
DNA: TGTGCCAGCAGCTTAGGGGGACAGGTCTATGGCTACACCTTC

D: -
size: few
length: 15
J: TRBJ1-2
V: TRBV7-9
CDR3: CASSSFRGSSYGYTF
DNA: TGTGCCAGCAGCTCCTTTCGGGGCAGCAGCTATGGCTACACCTTC

D: -
size: -
length: 16
J: TRBJ2-3
V: TRBV23-1
CDR3: CASSPGAGPGTDTQYF
DNA: TGCGCCAGCAGTCCGGGTGCCGGTCCAGGAACAGATACGCAGTATTTT

D: TRBD1
size: many
length: 14
J: TRBJ1-1
V: TRBV6-6
CDR3: CASSHRGLNTEAFF
DNA: TGTGCCAGCAGTCACAGGGGGCTGAACACTGAAGCTTTCTTT

D: -
size: few
length: 15
J: TRBJ1-2
V: TRBV7-9
CDR3: CASSLGSLANYGYTF
DNA: TGTGCCAGCAGCTTAGGATCCCTGGCTAACTATGGCTACACCTTC

D: -
size: many
length: 18
J: TRBJ2-7
V: TRBV10-3
CDR3: CAISSGWGQRLPFYEQYF
DNA: TGTGCCATCAGTTCGGGATGGGGGCAAAGACTTCCTTTCTACGAGCAGTACTTC

D: -
size: many
length: 14
J: TRBJ1-1
V: TRBV5-1
CDR3: CASCYQGFGTEAFF
DNA: TGCGCCAGCTGCTACCAGGGGTTCGGCACTGAAGCTTTCTTT

D: -
size: many
length: 17
J: TRBJ2-6
V: TRBV18
CDR3: CASSPPGVVSGANVLTF
DNA: TGTGCCAGCTCACCGCCCGGCGTGGTGTCTGGGGCCAACGTCCTGACTTTC

D: -
size: many
length: 14
J: TRBJ1-1
V: TRBV5-1
CDR3: CASSKVDGNTEAFF
DNA: TGCGCCAGCAGCAAGGTCGACGGTAACACTGAAGCTTTCTTT

D: -
size: few
length: 15
J: TRBJ2-6
V: TRBV5-4
CDR3: CASSFDPSGANVLTF
DNA: TGTGCCAGCAGCTTTGATCCTTCTGGGGCCAACGTCCTGACTTTC

D: -
size: few
length: 12
J: TRBJ2-1
V: TRBV12-3/TRBV12-4
CDR3: CASSPDSNEQFF
DNA: TGTGCCAGCAGTCCGGACAGCAATGAGCAGTTCTTC

D: -
size: many
length: 12
J: TRBJ2-1
V: TRBV29-1
CDR3: CSVETTLNEQFF
DNA: TGCAGCGTTGAAACCACCCTCAATGAGCAGTTCTTC

D: -
size: many
length: 16
J: TRBJ1-3
V: TRBV7-6
CDR3: CASSLAAGAAGNTIYF
DNA: TGTGCCAGCAGCTTAGCGGCGGGGGCAGCTGGAAACACCATATATTTT

D: -
size: few
length: 12
J: TRBJ2-4
V: TRBV30
CDR3: CAGRETKNIQYF
DNA: TGTGCCGGCAGGGAGACCAAAAACATTCAGTACTTC

D: TRBD1
size: medium-sized
length: 13
J: TRBJ1-1
V: TRBV7-3
CDR3: CASSLDRELKAFF
DNA: TGTGCCAGCAGCCTCGACAGGGAGTTGAAAGCTTTCTTT

D: -
size: -
length: 14
J: TRBJ2-3
V: TRBV7-2
CDR3: CASSSQSPTDTQYF
DNA: TGTGCCAGCAGCTCGCAGTCCCCGACAGATACGCAGTATTTT

D: -
size: few
length: 19
J: TRBJ1-6
V: TRBV6-5
CDR3: CASRTRRQSSIYYNSPLHF
DNA: TGTGCCAGCAGAACCCGACGTCAATCAAGCATCTACTATAATTCACCCCTCCACTTT

D: -
size: many
length: 15
J: TRBJ2-2
V: TRBV7-3
CDR3: CASSLGPKNTGELFF
DNA: TGTGCCAGCAGCTTGGGACCGAAGAACACCGGGGAGCTGTTTTTT

D: -
size: few
length: 13
J: TRBJ1-4
V: TRBV5-1
CDR3: CASSWTQGGKLFF
DNA: TGCGCCAGCAGCTGGACGCAGGGAGGAAAACTGTTTTTT

D: -
size: -
length: 14
J: TRBJ1-1
V: TRBV20-1
CDR3: CSARESGGNTEAFF
DNA: TGCAGTGCTAGAGAATCCGGGGGTAACACTGAAGCTTTCTTT

D: TRBD1
size: many
length: 24
J: TRBJ2-2
V: TRBV18
CDR3: CASSPPPFTSPGTGGNGNAGELFF
DNA: TGTGCCAGCTCACCACCCCCCTTTACTTCCCCCGGGACAGGGGGCAACGGAAACGCCGGGGAGCTGTTTTTT

D: TRBD2
size: many
length: 15
J: TRBJ2-5
V: TRBV7-3
CDR3: CASSSYSGGPETQYF
DNA: TGTGCCAGCAGCTCGTATAGCGGGGGGCCAGAGACCCAGTACTTC

D: -
size: many
length: 12
J: TRBJ1-6
V: TRBV12-3/TRBV12-4
CDR3: CASSLPGAPLHF
DNA: TGTGCCAGCAGTCTCCCGGGTGCACCCCTCCACTTT

D: -
size: many
length: 14
J: TRBJ1-1
V: TRBV20-1
CDR3: CSARVAGMNTEAFF
DNA: TGCAGTGCTAGAGTGGCGGGAATGAACACTGAAGCTTTCTTT

D: -
size: few
length: 14
J: TRBJ1-1
V: TRBV6-2/TRBV6-3
CDR3: CASRGQEPNTEAFF
DNA: TGTGCCAGCAGGGGCCAGGAACCGAACACTGAAGCTTTCTTT

D: -
size: few
length: 13
J: TRBJ2-7
V: TRBV30
CDR3: CAWSKSGLYEQYF
DNA: TGTGCCTGGAGTAAGTCAGGATTGTACGAGCAGTACTTC

D: -
size: few
length: 14
J: TRBJ1-2
V: TRBV10-2
CDR3: CASRWAETNYGYTF
DNA: TGCGCCAGCAGGTGGGCAGAAACAAACTATGGCTACACCTTC

D: -
size: -
length: 12
J: TRBJ1-1
V: TRBV6-6
CDR3: CASSYWVSEAFF
DNA: TGTGCCAGCAGTTACTGGGTGTCTGAAGCTTTCTTT

D: -
size: many
length: 14
J: TRBJ1-3
V: TRBV5-1
CDR3: CASSVTESGNTIYF
DNA: TGCGCCAGCAGCGTGACAGAATCTGGAAACACCATATATTTT

D: -
size: many
length: 15
J: TRBJ1-5
V: TRBV6-2/TRBV6-3
CDR3: CASSWGTTANQPQHF
DNA: TGTGCCAGCAGTTGGGGGACGACCGCTAATCAGCCCCAGCATTTT

D: TRBD2
size: many
length: 16
J: TRBJ2-3
V: TRBV20-1
CDR3: CSAGGQLAGGPDTQYF
DNA: TGCAGTGCTGGAGGGCAACTAGCGGGGGGCCCAGATACGCAGTATTTT

D: -
size: few
length: 14
J: TRBJ1-1
V: TRBV29-1
CDR3: CSVEGRGRDTEAFF
DNA: TGCAGCGTTGAAGGGAGGGGACGCGACACTGAAGCTTTCTTT

D: TRBD1
size: -
length: 14
J: TRBJ1-5
V: TRBV19
CDR3: CASSKTGGGQPQHF
DNA: TGTGCCAGTAGCAAAACAGGGGGAGGCCAGCCCCAGCATTTT

D: -
size: few
length: 14
J: TRBJ1-5
V: TRBV18
CDR3: CASSPTGKAWPQHF
DNA: TGTGCCAGCTCACCGACAGGAAAGGCCTGGCCCCAGCATTTT

D: -
size: many
length: 19
J: TRBJ2-1
V: TRBV7-5
CDR3: CISVPEAPFWPRSYNEQFF
DNA: -

D: -
size: -
length: 15
J: TRBJ1-5
V: TRBV18
CDR3: CASSPSGAWDQPQHF
DNA: TGTGCCAGCTCACCATCCGGGGCTTGGGATCAGCCCCAGCATTTT

D: TRBD2
size: many
length: 15
J: TRBJ2-3
V: TRBV5-4
CDR3: CASSLAGEGRDTQYF
DNA: TGTGCCAGCAGCTTGGCCGGGGAGGGGAGAGATACGCAGTATTTT

D: TRBD1
size: -
length: 22
J: TRBJ2-6
V: TRBV7-9
CDR3: CASSLSIRESGQASSGANVLTF
DNA: TGTGCCAGCAGCTTAAGTATTCGGGAATCAGGACAGGCAAGCTCTGGGGCCAACGTCCTGACTTTC

D: -
size: -
length: 16
J: TRBJ1-3
V: TRBV9
CDR3: CASSVGWKSSGNTIYF
DNA: TGTGCCAGCAGCGTAGGGTGGAAGAGCTCTGGAAACACCATATATTTT

D: -
size: many
length: 15
J: TRBJ2-7
V: TRBV5-1
CDR3: CASSLYGENTYEQYF
DNA: TGCGCCAGCAGCTTGTACGGGGAAAACACCTACGAGCAGTACTTC

D: -
size: many
length: 16
J: TRBJ1-2
V: TRBV6-2/TRBV6-3
CDR3: CASSGLPGRLNYGYTF
DNA: TGTGCCAGCAGCGGACTACCGGGACGCCTGAACTATGGCTACACCTTC

D: TRBD2
size: many
length: 15
J: TRBJ2-3
V: TRBV9
CDR3: CASSVAGGFTDTQYF
DNA: TGTGCCAGCAGCGTAGCGGGGGGTTTCACAGATACGCAGTATTTT

D: -
size: -
length: 18
J: TRBJ2-1
V: TRBV20-1
CDR3: CSAPGRGTRYGVYNEQFF
DNA: TGCAGTGCCCCAGGTCGGGGGACGAGATATGGTGTCTACAATGAGCAGTTCTTC

D: TRBD1
size: -
length: 16
J: TRBJ1-5
V: TRBV5-6
CDR3: CASSLTGASRYQPQHF
DNA: TGTGCCAGCAGCTTGACAGGGGCGTCAAGGTATCAGCCCCAGCATTTT